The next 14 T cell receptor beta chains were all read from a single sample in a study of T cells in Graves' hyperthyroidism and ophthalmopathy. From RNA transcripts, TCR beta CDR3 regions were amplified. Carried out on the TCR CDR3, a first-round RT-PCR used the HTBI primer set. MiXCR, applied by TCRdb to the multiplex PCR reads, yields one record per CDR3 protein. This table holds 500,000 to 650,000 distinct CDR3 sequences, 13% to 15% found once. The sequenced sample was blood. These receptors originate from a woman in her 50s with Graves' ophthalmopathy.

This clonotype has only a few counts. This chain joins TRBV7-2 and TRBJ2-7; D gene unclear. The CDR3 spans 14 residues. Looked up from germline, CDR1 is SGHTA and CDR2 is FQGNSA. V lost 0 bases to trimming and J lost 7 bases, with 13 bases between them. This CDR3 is CASSLAQLPPEQYF. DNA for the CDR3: TGTGCCAGCAGCTTAGCGCAGCTCCCCCCTGAGCAGTACTTC.

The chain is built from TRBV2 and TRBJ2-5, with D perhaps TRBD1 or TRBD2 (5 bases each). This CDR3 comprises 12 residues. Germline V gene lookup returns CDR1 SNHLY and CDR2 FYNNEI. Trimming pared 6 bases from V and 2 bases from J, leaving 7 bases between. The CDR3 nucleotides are TGTGCCAGCAGGAGGGGACAAGAGACCCAGTACTTC. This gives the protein CASRRGQETQYF.

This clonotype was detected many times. CDR3: CASGAKTEAFF. In DNA form, the CDR3 reads TGTGCCTCCGGGGCCAAAACTGAAGCTTTCTTT. The genes are TRBV2 and TRBJ1-1; possibly TRBD1 for D (5 bases). V was trimmed by 11 bases and J by 5 bases, leaving 12 bases between them. There are 11 residues in the CDR3. The V gene's germline CDR1 is SNHLY and CDR2 FYNNEI.

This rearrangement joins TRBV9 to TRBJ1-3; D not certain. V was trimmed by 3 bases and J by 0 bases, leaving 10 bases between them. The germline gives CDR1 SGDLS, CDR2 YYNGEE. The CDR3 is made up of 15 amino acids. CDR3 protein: CASSDGLISGNTIYF. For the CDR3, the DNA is TGTGCCAGCAGCGACGGACTGATCTCTGGAAACACCATATATTTT.

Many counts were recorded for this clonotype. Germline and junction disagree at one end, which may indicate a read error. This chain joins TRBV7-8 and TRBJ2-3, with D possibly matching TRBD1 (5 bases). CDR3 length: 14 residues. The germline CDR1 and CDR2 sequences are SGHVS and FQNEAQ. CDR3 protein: CASRLGAVTDTQYF. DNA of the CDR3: TGTGCCAGCAGATTAGGGGCAGTCACAGATACGCAGTATTTT.

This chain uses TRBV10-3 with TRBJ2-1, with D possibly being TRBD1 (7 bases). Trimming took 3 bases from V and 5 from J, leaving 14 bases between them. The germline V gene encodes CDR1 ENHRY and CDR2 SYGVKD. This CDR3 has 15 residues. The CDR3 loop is CAISDGGGLDNEQFF. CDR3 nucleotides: TGTGCCATCAGTGATGGAGGGGGCTTAGACAATGAGCAGTTCTTC.

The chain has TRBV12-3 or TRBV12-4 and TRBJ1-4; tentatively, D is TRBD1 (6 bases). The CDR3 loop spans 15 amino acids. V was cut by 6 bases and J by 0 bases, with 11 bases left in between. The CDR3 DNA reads TGTGCCAGCAGCCCTAGGGGGGCAACTAATGAAAAACTGTTTTTT. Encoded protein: CASSPRGATNEKLFF.

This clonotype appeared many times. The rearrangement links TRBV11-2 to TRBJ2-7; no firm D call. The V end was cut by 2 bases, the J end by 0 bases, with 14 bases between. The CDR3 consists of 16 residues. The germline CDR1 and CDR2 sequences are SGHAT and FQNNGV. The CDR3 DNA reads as TGTGCCAGCAGCTTACACCCAACACCTCCCTCCTACGAGCAGTACTTC. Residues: CASSLHPTPPSYEQYF. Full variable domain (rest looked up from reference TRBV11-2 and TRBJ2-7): EAGVAQSPRYKIIEKRQSVAFWCNPISGHATLYWYQQILGQGPKLLIQFQNNGVVDDSQLPKDRFSAERLKGVDSTLKIQPAKLEDSAVYLCASSLHPTPPSYEQYFGPGTRLTVT.

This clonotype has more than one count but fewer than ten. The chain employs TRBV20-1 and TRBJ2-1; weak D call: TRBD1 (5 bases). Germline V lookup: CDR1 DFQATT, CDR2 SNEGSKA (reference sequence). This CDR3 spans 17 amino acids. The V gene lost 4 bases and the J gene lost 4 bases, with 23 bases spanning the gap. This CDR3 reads CSATPNVGQGKYNEQFF. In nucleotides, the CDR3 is TGCAGTGCTACCCCTAACGTGGGCCAGGGAAAATACAATGAGCAGTTCTTC.

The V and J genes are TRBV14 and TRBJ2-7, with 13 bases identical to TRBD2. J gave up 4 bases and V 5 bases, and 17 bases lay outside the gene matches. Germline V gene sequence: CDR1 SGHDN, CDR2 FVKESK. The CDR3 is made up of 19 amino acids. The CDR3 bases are TGTGCCAGCAGCGCAGGACGGACTAGCGGGAGTTCTCGTCCTTACGAGCAGTACTTC. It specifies CASSAGRTSGSSRPYEQYF.

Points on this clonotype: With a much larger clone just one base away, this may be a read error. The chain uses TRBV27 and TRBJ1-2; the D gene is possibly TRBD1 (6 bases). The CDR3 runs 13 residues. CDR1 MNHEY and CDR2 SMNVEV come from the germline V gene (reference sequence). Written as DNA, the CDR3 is TGTGCCAGCAGGACAGGAGGGATGTATGGCTACGCCTTC. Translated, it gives CASRTGGMYGYAF.

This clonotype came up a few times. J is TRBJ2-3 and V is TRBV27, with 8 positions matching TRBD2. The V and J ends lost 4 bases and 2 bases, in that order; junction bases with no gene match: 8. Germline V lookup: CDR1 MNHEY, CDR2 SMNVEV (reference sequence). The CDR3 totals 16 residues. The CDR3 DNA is TGTGCCAGCAGTTCTATATTAGCGGGGCTCACAGATACGCAGTATTTT. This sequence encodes CASSSILAGLTDTQYF.

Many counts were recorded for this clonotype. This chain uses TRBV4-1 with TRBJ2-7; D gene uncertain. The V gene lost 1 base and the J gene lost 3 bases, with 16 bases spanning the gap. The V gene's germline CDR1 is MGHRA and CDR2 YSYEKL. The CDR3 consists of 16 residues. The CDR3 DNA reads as TGCGCCAGCAGCCAAGCGGGCGCGGCAGTCGACTACGAGCAGTACTTC. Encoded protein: CASSQAGAAVDYEQYF.

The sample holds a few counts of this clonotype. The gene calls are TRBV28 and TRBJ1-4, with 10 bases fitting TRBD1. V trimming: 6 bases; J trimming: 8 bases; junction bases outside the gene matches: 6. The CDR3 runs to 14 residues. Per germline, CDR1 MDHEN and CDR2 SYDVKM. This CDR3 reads CASRITGQGEKLFF. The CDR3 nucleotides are TGTGCCAGCAGAATCACGGGACAGGGGGAAAAACTGTTTTTT.